Described below is a single TCR beta chain sequence and its context. Its antigen remains unidentified. The CDR3 extends over 13 amino acids. Looked up from germline, CDR1 is GTSNPN and CDR2 is SVGIG (reference sequence). Trimming removed 3 bases at V and 0 bases at J, with 8 bases between. The sample comes from a study of cytomegalovirus exposure and HLA in healthy donors. Study-level points and caveats: Altogether, some 160 TCR beta chains were recorded as cytomegalovirus-associated.

This table comes from immunoSEQ multiplex PCR, and its TCRdb copy is limited to in-frame clones, with some not included. This repertoire shows 100,000 to 150,000 clones, about 85% found once; its top ten account for 4.4%. Sequencing was performed on PBMCs. The chain is built from TRBV30 and TRBJ1-1; possible D gene TRBD1, 5 bases. This TCR was sampled from a man aged 18 to 35 in good health and CMV-seropositive. The CDR3 spells CAWSQGVNTEAFF. The CDR3 DNA reads TGTGCCTGGAGCCAGGGCGTGAACACTGAAGCTTTCTTT.